The 5 T cell receptor beta chains below were found in one sample sequenced in a study of human T cells and chemical hapten exposure. Time point specified: patch test 2, 6 weeks after DPC sensitization. Treatment reported: therapeutic diphenylcyclopropenone sensitization with weekly scalp DPC. TCRdb re-called the RACE reads through MiXCR, storing one row per CDR3 protein. The profile shows some 89,000 distinct CDR3 sequences, 10% to 13% of them singletons. The specimen was whole blood, collected in connection with sensitization to the hapten diphenylcyclopropenone (DPC). The receptors were gathered from a woman in her twenties or thirties with alopecia areata. Some clones in this sample may be carry-over from other donors' samples.

This clonotype came up many times. V is TRBV10-3 and J is TRBJ2-5; possibly TRBD1 for D (6 bases). Trimming cost V 3 bases and J 1 base, with 15 bases left between them. The germline V gene encodes CDR1 ENHRY and CDR2 SYGVKD. The CDR3 has 16 amino acids. CDR3 DNA: TGTGCCATCAGTGATACAGGGATGGGGGCCCAAGAGACCCAGTACTTC. Translation: CAISDTGMGAQETQYF.

This clonotype was detected only a few times. This chain joins TRBV29-1 and TRBJ2-1, with D tentatively TRBD2 (6 bases). This CDR3 comprises 12 residues. V was clipped by 3 bases and J by 8 bases, with 11 bases between them. Germline CDR1 SQVTM, CDR2 ANQGSEA. The CDR3 reads CSVEEGLDEQFF. The CDR3 DNA reads TGCAGCGTTGAGGAGGGTCTTGATGAGCAGTTCTTC.

This clonotype was seen repeatedly, ten times or more. The V call is TRBV18, the J call TRBJ2-7; TRBD2 matches at 10 bases. The V gene's germline CDR1 is KGHSH and CDR2 LQKENI. V lost 5 bases, J lost 1 base, and 5 bases stayed unmatched. CDR3 length equals 15 residues. Here the CDR3 reads CASSAGLAPSYEQYF. The CDR3 DNA follows: TGTGCCAGCTCAGCGGGACTAGCGCCGTCCTACGAGCAGTACTTC.

This clonotype was detected many times. The chain couples TRBV18 to TRBJ2-7; D is unclear. Trimming stripped 0 bases from V and 4 bases from J, with 10 bases between. Germline CDR1 is KGHSH and CDR2 is LQKENI. This CDR3 is 14 amino acids long. CDR3 residues: CASSPPRTRYEQYF. As DNA, the CDR3 is TGTGCCAGCTCACCACCAAGGACCAGATACGAGCAGTACTTC. Together with reference TRBV18 and TRBJ2-7, the CDR3 gives the full variable domain: NAGVMQNPRHLVRRRGQEARLRCSPMKGHSHVYWYRQLPEEGLKFMVYLQKENIIDESGMPKERFSAEFPKEGPSILRIQQVVRGDSAAYFCASSPPRTRYEQYFGPGTRLTVT.

In its sample, this clonotype was seen many times. The V gene is TRBV20-1, the J gene TRBJ2-7; the D call may be TRBD1 or TRBD2 (5 bases each). Trimming shortened V by 6 bases and J by 1 base, and 16 bases separated the two germline ends. Germline-derived CDR1 and CDR2 are DFQATT and SNEGSKA (reference sequence). The CDR3 length is 14 residues. The CDR3 region is CSASFSGRSYEQYF. CDR3 bases: TGCAGTGCATCCTTCTCGGGACGATCCTACGAGCAGTACTTC.